The 12 T cell receptor beta chains given below trace back to one sample, sequenced in a study of T cell repertoires in cytomegalovirus infection. These receptors have no identified antigens. TCRdb reprocessed the reads with MiXCR, giving one entry per CDR3 protein. The sample comprises approximately 500,000 distinct CDR3 sequences, 33% of which are singletons, and 15% to 20% rests with the top ten. The source material was cultured PBMCs, sampled from culture after CMV antigen stimulation. These TCRs come from a human donor in good health (CMV status not recorded). Some clones in this sample may be carry-over from other donors' samples.

The table lists this clonotype with a few counts. This rearrangement joins TRBV25-1 to TRBJ1-1; D is perhaps TRBD1 (6 bases). Trimming shortened V by 4 bases and J by 2 bases, and 11 bases separated the two germline ends. The CDR3 loop spans 14 amino acids. The germline V gene encodes CDR1 MGHDK and CDR2 SYGVNS. The CDR3 sequence is CASSVGQSNTEAFF. CDR3 in DNA: TGTGCCAGCAGTGTAGGACAGAGTAACACTGAAGCTTTCTTT.

The chain is built from TRBV20-1 and TRBJ2-5; no firm D call. The germline V gene has CDR1 DFQATT and CDR2 SNEGSKA (reference sequence). The CDR3 extends over 15 amino acids. The germline V and J ends were trimmed by 3 bases and 5 bases, with 19 bases remaining between them. In nucleotides, the CDR3 is TGCAGTGCTAGGCCCCTCGAGGAGTTCGTTGAGACCCAGTACTTC. Residues: CSARPLEEFVETQYF.

The chain combines TRBV20-1 with TRBJ2-7; TRBD2 matches at 7 bases. Looked up from germline, CDR1 is DFQATT and CDR2 is SNEGSKA (reference sequence). J gave up 6 bases and V 0 bases, and 8 bases lay outside the gene matches. There are 14 residues in the CDR3. CDR3 nucleotide sequence: TGCAGTGCTAGAGATGAGACTAGCCTGAGCGAGCAGTACTTC. It yields the protein CSARDETSLSEQYF.

The chain joins TRBV4-3 to TRBJ1-1; D not certain. Deletions cut 0 bases from V and 6 bases from J, with 8 bases between. The length of the CDR3 is 13 residues. CDR1 is LGHNA and CDR2 is YSLEER in the germline V gene. The CDR3 spells CASSQEGRSEAFF. The CDR3 DNA reads TGCGCCAGCAGCCAAGAAGGGAGGTCTGAAGCTTTCTTT.

The chain joins TRBV29-1 to TRBJ2-1; D gene unclear. From germline, CDR1 is SQVTM and CDR2 ANQGSEA. The CDR3 runs to 15 residues. V was clipped by 1 base and J by 6 bases, with 16 bases between them. The chain's CDR3 is CSVEVSHRQTNEQFF. The CDR3 nucleotides read TGCAGCGTTGAAGTTTCTCATCGCCAGACCAATGAGCAGTTCTTC.

Only one count was recorded for this clonotype. The chain is built from TRBV4-1 and TRBJ1-2; D gene ambiguous. Trimming shortened V by 1 base and J by 6 bases, and 12 bases separated the two germline ends. The CDR3 covers 14 residues. CDR1 is MGHRA, CDR2 YSYEKL, per germline. Here the CDR3 DNA reads TGCGCCAGCAGCCAAGTAGCCCTGAGGGATGGCTACACCTTC. It yields the protein CASSQVALRDGYTF.

This chain links TRBV5-1 with TRBJ2-1; 13 bases are a match to TRBD2. Trimming cost V 7 bases and J 3 bases; bases outside gene matches: 10. Germline V gene data show CDR1 as SGHRS and CDR2 as YFSETQ. The CDR3 runs to 17 residues. The CDR3 nucleotides read TGCGCCAGCGGGGTGGGACTAGCGGGATCCTTCTACAATGAGCAGTTCTTC. Its protein is CASGVGLAGSFYNEQFF.

This clonotype has more than one count but fewer than ten. J is TRBJ2-3 and V is TRBV7-2, with D hard to call. From germline, CDR1 is SGHTA and CDR2 FQGNSA. V was cut by 1 base and J by 4 bases, with 9 bases left in between. The CDR3 extends over 14 amino acids. The CDR3 loop is CASSLEVFADTQYF. The CDR3, as DNA: TGTGCCAGCAGCTTAGAGGTATTCGCAGATACGCAGTATTTT.

This clonotype was seen ten or more times. The chain joins TRBV30 to TRBJ1-1; weak D call: TRBD1 (6 bases). V dropped 8 bases and J dropped 2 bases, with 12 bases sitting between them. The CDR3 runs 12 residues. Germline values: CDR1 GTSNPN, CDR2 SVGIG (reference sequence). Written as DNA, the CDR3 is TGTGCCGGGGACATTGGAAACACTGAAGCTTTCTTT. It translates to CAGDIGNTEAFF.

This clonotype appeared once. V gene TRBV27 combines with J gene TRBJ2-1; D may be TRBD2 (6 bases). The V and J ends lost 8 bases and 0 bases respectively, with 20 bases between them. Germline assignment: CDR1 MNHEY and CDR2 SMNVEV (reference sequence). This CDR3 region has 17 residues. The DNA of the CDR3 is TGTGCCAGCTGTAGGGATTACCGGGGGAGCTCCTACAATGAGCAGTTCTTC. This translates into CASCRDYRGSSYNEQFF.

The sample holds a few counts of this clonotype. The chain couples TRBV5-8 to TRBJ1-4; D possibly corresponds to TRBD1 (5 bases). The length of the CDR3 is 16 residues. Germline assignment: CDR1 SGHTS and CDR2 YDEGEE. V lost 0 bases and J 7 bases, leaving 16 bases between the germline ends. In DNA form, the CDR3 reads TGTGCCAGCAGCTTGGCCAAGCAGGGTCGGGGTGAAAAACTGTTTTTT. Amino acid sequence: CASSLAKQGRGEKLFF.

The rearrangement joins TRBV11-3 to TRBJ2-1; D gene uncertain. The germline V gene encodes CDR1 SGHNT and CDR2 YENEEA. The CDR3 sequence is 16 residues long. Deletions cut 5 bases from V and 5 bases from J, with 19 bases between. The CDR3 loop reads CASSPRNGFRDNEQFF. As DNA, the CDR3 is TGTGCCAGCAGCCCTCGTAACGGATTTAGGGACAATGAGCAGTTCTTC.